This TCR beta chain was documented in a study of blood T cell repertoires in COVID-19. Overall study context: From the United States, Italy and Spain came samples of acute and convalescent COVID-19. Sources were T cells, B-cell-depleted T cells, or PBMCs; the material itself was cDNA or gDNA.

Germline CDR1 and CDR2: MNHEY and SMNVEV (reference sequence). V was clipped by 3 bases and J by 0 bases, with 17 bases between them. This CDR3 comprises 17 residues. TCRdb's copy holds only in-frame clones and misses some; the assay was immunoSEQ multiplex PCR. The sample yields more than 200,000 clones, 85% to 90% seen once. This chain joins TRBV27 and TRBJ2-5; tentatively, D is TRBD2 (6 bases). This receptor was taken from a man in his forties or fifties with COVID-19, enrolled during active disease. Source material: peripheral blood. CDR3 residues: CASSLWGDRPNQETQYF. In DNA form, the CDR3 reads TGTGCCAGCAGTTTGTGGGGGGACCGACCGAACCAAGAGACCCAGTACTTC.